The source of this T cell receptor (beta chain) is a study of shared clonotypes between healthy human individuals. Findings and caveats of the study: Across several donors, naive CD4 shared 4.5% to 6%, naive CD8 more than 3%, memory CD4 over 2%, memory CD8 under 0.5%.

Germline V CDR1 and CDR2: SGHDN, FVKESK. V lost 5 bases, J lost 10 bases, and 15 bases lay in between. CDR3 length: 12 residues. Of note for this clone: Its antigen remains unknown.

TCRdb's table, derived via immunoSEQ multiplex PCR, lists solely in-frame clones and lacks some. The sample holds under 2.5 million clones, around 93% seen once. V gene TRBV14 combines with J gene TRBJ2-7; D gene ambiguous. Sequenced sample: naive CD4+ T cells from PBMCs. The subset here: CD45RA+ positively selected. The sequence derives from a man aged 18 to 30 in good health. Some clones in this sample may be carry-over from other donors' samples. The CDR3 loop is CASSSAYREQYF. The DNA of the CDR3 is TGTGCCAGCAGCTCGGCGTACCGAGAACAGTACTTC.